These 18 T cell receptor beta chains came from one sample sequenced in a study of blood T cell repertoires in COVID-19. Clones were sequenced by immunoSEQ multiplex PCR, and TCRdb holds only the in-frame ones, with some missing. Of about 220,000 clones in the sample, roughly 75% were seen once. The sample was peripheral blood. These receptors all come from a woman aged 70-85 years with acute or convalescent COVID-19.

This chain connects TRBV5-4 to TRBJ2-1, with 7 positions matching TRBD2. Looked up from germline, CDR1 is SGHNT and CDR2 is YYREEE (reference sequence). This CDR3 contains 15 residues. The J segment lost 9 bases and the V segment lost 1 base, leaving 10 bases of the junction unmatched. As DNA, the CDR3 is TGTGCCAGCAGCTTGAATAGCGGGCGGGGGACTGAGCAGTTCTTC. This codes for CASSLNSGRGTEQFF. The variable domain in full, with the rest retrieved from reference TRBV5-4 and TRBJ2-1, is ETGVTQSPTHLIKTRGQQVTLRCSSQSGHNTVSWYQQALGQGPQFIFQYYREEENGRGNFPPRFSGLQFPNYSSELNVNALELDDSALYLCASSLNSGRGTEQFFGPGTRLTVL.

This clone was recorded only once. The rearrangement joins TRBV2 to TRBJ2-2; possible D gene TRBD2, 6 bases. This CDR3 comprises 14 residues. With 7 bases removed from V and 1 base from J, the gap between germline ends came to 10 bases. CDR1 SNHLY and CDR2 FYNNEI come from the germline V gene. The CDR3 here is CASKGLLNTGELFF. The DNA of the CDR3 is TGTGCCAGCAAAGGACTATTGAACACCGGGGAGCTGTTTTTT.

The table lists this clone with a few counts. This chain joins TRBV5-1 and TRBJ2-3, with TRBD1 matching 9 bases. The V gene's germline CDR1 is SGHRS and CDR2 YFSETQ. J lost 0 bases, V lost 3 bases, and 5 bases had no gene match. CDR3 size: 16 residues. The CDR3 region has the DNA TGCGCCAGCAGCTCGACTGGACAGGGGAGCACAGATACGCAGTATTTT. Translation gives CASSSTGQGSTDTQYF.

The genes are TRBV4-1 and TRBJ1-6; 8 bases are a match to TRBD1. Germline-derived CDR1 and CDR2 are MGHRA and YSYEKL. V lost 3 bases to trimming and J lost 9 bases; unmatched junction nucleotides: 4. This CDR3 contains 14 residues. CDR3 protein: CASSQTGDGSPLHF. The CDR3 DNA follows: TGCGCCAGCAGCCAGACAGGGGATGGTTCACCCCTCCACTTT.

The chain has TRBV5-1 and TRBJ2-7; 9 bases align to TRBD1. The V gene end was trimmed by 4 bases and the J gene end by 0 bases; junction bases not matched to a gene: 5. Germline-derived CDR1 and CDR2 are SGHRS and YFSETQ. This CDR3 is built from 15 residues. CDR3 in DNA: TGCGCCAGCAGCCTAACAGGGGGCAGCTCCTACGAGCAGTACGTC. Translating gives CASSLTGGSSYEQYV.

This clone came up many times. V gene TRBV7-9 combines with J gene TRBJ2-5; TRBD1 is a possible D gene (6 bases). The CDR3 contains 15 residues. The germline V gene encodes CDR1 SEHNR and CDR2 FQNEAQ (reference sequence). V lost 4 bases to trimming and J lost 2 bases, with 14 bases between them. The CDR3 nucleotides read TGTGCCAGCAGCTCCCCGGGGACACTTCAAGAGACCCAGTACTTC. Translating gives CASSSPGTLQETQYF. The entire variable domain, with the rest obtained from reference TRBV7-9 and TRBJ2-5, is as follows: DTGVSQNPRHKITKRGQNVTFRCDPISEHNRLYWYRQTLGQGPEFLTYFQNEAQLEKSRLLSDRFSAERPKGSFSTLEIQRTEQGDSAMYLCASSSPGTLQETQYFGPGTRLLVL.

This chain connects TRBV19 to TRBJ2-7; TRBD2 matches at 14 bases. The CDR3 has 16 amino acids. The germline V gene has CDR1 LNHDA and CDR2 SQIVND (reference sequence). V shed 7 bases and J 2 bases; nucleotides not matched to a gene: 7. The CDR3 nucleotides are TGTGCCAGTACAACCGGGACTAGCGGGAGCCCCTACGAGCAGTACTTC. Encoded protein: CASTTGTSGSPYEQYF. Based on the CDR3 plus reference TRBV19 and TRBJ2-7, the full variable domain is DGGITQSPKYLFRKEGQNVTLSCEQNLNHDAMYWYRQDPGQGLRLIYYSQIVNDFQKGDIAEGYSVSREKKESFPLTVTSAQKNPTAFYLCASTTGTSGSPYEQYFGPGTRLTVT.

The gene calls are TRBV15 and TRBJ2-3, with 7 nucleotides matching TRBD1. The CDR3 totals 16 residues. The germline CDR1 and CDR2 sequences are LNHNV and YYDKDF (reference sequence). J lost 2 bases, V lost 2 bases, and 7 bases had no gene match. The CDR3: CATSRSDREITDTQYF. The CDR3 nucleotides read TGTGCCACCAGCAGATCTGACAGGGAGATCACAGATACGCAGTATTTT.

The chain recombines TRBV18 with TRBJ2-5; 10 nucleotides align to TRBD2. Germline values: CDR1 KGHSH, CDR2 LQKENI. Trimming took 3 bases from V and 6 from J; bases not matched to a gene: 4. The CDR3 is 14 residues long. DNA for the CDR3: TGTGCCAGCTCACCGCCTAGCGGGGGAAAGACCCAGTACTTC. It yields the protein CASSPPSGGKTQYF.

V usage is TRBV27 and J usage is TRBJ2-7; D possibly corresponds to TRBD2 (6 bases). This CDR3 has 14 residues. V lost 4 bases and J lost 3, with 13 bases in between. Germline-derived CDR1 and CDR2 are MNHEY and SMNVEV (reference sequence). CDR3 region: CASSCRTDYYEQYV. Written as DNA, the CDR3 is TGTGCCAGCAGTTGCCGGACGGACTACTACGAGCAGTACGTC.

This clone was seen a few times. This chain uses TRBV5-1 with TRBJ2-2; 8 bases align to TRBD1. This CDR3 spans 16 amino acids. J gave up 3 bases and V 0 bases, and 4 bases lay outside the gene matches. Germline V gives CDR1 SGHRS, CDR2 YFSETQ. The CDR3 protein is CASSLAQDRDTGELFF. The DNA for the CDR3 is TGCGCCAGCAGCTTGGCCCAGGACAGGGACACCGGGGAGCTGTTTTTT.

The rearrangement joins TRBV2 to TRBJ2-3; 7 nucleotides line up with TRBD1. V shed 6 bases and J 2 bases; nucleotides not matched to a gene: 11. The CDR3 loop spans 16 amino acids. Germline CDR1 reads SNHLY; CDR2 reads FYNNEI. The CDR3, as DNA: TGTGCCAGCAGGCCCCGGGACAGTGAACCCACAGATACGCAGTATTTT. Translating gives CASRPRDSEPTDTQYF.

The V call is TRBV7-9, the J call TRBJ2-3; 12 bases align to TRBD1. V dropped 5 bases and J dropped 5; count of bases not matched to a gene: 8. Per the germline V gene, CDR1 is SEHNR and CDR2 is FQNEAQ (reference sequence). The CDR3 is 16 residues long. Here the CDR3 DNA reads TGTGCCAGCAGCCTACCGGGACAGGGGGCAGGAGATACGCAGTATTTT. Residues: CASSLPGQGAGDTQYF. Full variable domain (remainder filled in from reference TRBV7-9 and TRBJ2-3): DTGVSQNPRHKITKRGQNVTFRCDPISEHNRLYWYRQTLGQGPEFLTYFQNEAQLEKSRLLSDRFSAERPKGSFSTLEIQRTEQGDSAMYLCASSLPGQGAGDTQYFGPGTRLTVL.

This chain uses TRBV4-2 with TRBJ2-3; TRBD2 might be the D (5 bases). CDR3 size: 15 residues. Trimming removed 0 bases at V and 7 bases at J, with 14 bases between. Germline V gene sequence: CDR1 LGHNA, CDR2 YNFKEQ. The CDR3 nucleotides read TGTGCCAGCAGCCAAGATTCTGCCTCGGGAAATACGCAGTATTTT. Translation: CASSQDSASGNTQYF.

V usage is TRBV21-1 and J usage is TRBJ2-3; no DNA check was done on the table's D call, TRBD1. TRBV21-1 is a documented pseudogene. The CDR3 extends over 21 amino acids. In DNA form, the CDR3 reads TGTGCCAGCAGCCCGCATGCGGACAGGGTAGGAGGTACCGCTAGCACAGATACGCAGTATTTT. Translated: CASSPHADRVGGTASTDTQYF.

The table lists this clone with a few counts. V is TRBV2 and J is TRBJ2-3, with 13 positions matching TRBD2. The CDR3 has 15 amino acids. The junction had 4 bases not matched to a gene; V was cut back by 6 bases and J by 4 bases. Germline V lookup: CDR1 SNHLY, CDR2 FYNNEI. The CDR3 DNA reads TGTGCCAGCAGACAACTAGCGGGGGGGCCAGATACGCAGTATTTT. It is translated as CASRQLAGGPDTQYF.

The chain links TRBV27 to TRBJ2-3; 9 bases agree with TRBD2. Germline V lookup: CDR1 MNHEY, CDR2 SMNVEV (reference sequence). This CDR3 contains 14 residues. Germline trimming cut 3 bases from V and 11 bases from J; bases unmatched to any gene: 9. CDR3 amino acids: CASSFLAGLHGQYF. For the CDR3, the DNA is TGTGCCAGCAGTTTTCTAGCGGGGCTTCACGGGCAGTATTTT.

This clone was observed a few times. The rearrangement joins TRBV27 to TRBJ2-3; 13 bases line up with TRBD2. The CDR3 totals 20 residues. J gave up 0 bases and V 1 base, and 10 bases lay outside the gene matches. Looked up from germline, CDR1 is MNHEY and CDR2 is SMNVEV (reference sequence). The CDR3 is CASSLFPRTSGGSSTDTQYF. The DNA for the CDR3 is TGTGCCAGCAGTTTATTCCCCCGGACTAGCGGGGGATCTAGCACAGATACGCAGTATTTT.